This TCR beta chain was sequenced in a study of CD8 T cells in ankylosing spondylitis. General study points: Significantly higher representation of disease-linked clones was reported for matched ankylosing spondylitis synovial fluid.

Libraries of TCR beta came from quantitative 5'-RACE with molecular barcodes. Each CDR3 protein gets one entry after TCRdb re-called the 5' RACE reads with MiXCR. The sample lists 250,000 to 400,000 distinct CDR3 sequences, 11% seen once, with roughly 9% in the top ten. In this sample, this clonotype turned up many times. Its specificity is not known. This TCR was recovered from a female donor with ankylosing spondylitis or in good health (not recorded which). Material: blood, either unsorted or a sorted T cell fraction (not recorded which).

The CDR3 region is CASSQDGGQGIYGYTF. CDR3 nucleotides: TGTGCCAGCAGCCAAGATGGGGGCCAGGGAATATATGGCTACACCTTC. The chain carries TRBV3-1 and TRBJ1-2; D is perhaps TRBD1 (6 bases). Between the trimmed V and J ends, which lost 0 bases and 5 bases, there was a span of 16 bases. CDR3 length: 16 amino acids. Germline V gene lookup returns CDR1 LGHDT and CDR2 YNNKEL (reference sequence).